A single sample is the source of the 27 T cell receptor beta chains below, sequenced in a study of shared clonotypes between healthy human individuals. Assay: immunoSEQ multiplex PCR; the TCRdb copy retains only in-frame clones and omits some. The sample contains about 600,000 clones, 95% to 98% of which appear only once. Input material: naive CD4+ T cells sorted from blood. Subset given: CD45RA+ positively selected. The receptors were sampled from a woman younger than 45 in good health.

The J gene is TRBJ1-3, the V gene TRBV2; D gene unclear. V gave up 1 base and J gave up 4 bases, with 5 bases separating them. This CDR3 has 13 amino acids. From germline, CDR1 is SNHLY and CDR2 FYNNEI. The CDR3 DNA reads TGTGCCAGCAGTGAAGTCTCGGGAAACACCATATATTTT. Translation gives CASSEVSGNTIYF.

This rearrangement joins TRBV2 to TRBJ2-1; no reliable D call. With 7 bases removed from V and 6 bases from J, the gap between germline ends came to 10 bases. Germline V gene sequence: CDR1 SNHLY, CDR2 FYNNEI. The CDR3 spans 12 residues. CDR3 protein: CASNPGLNEQFF. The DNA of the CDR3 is TGTGCCAGCAATCCGGGTCTCAATGAGCAGTTCTTC.

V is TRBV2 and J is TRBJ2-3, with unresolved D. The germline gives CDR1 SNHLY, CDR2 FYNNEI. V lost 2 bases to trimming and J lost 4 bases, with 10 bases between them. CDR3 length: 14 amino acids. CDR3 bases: TGTGCCAGCAGTGAATATAGCAAGGCAGATACGCAGTATTTT. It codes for CASSEYSKADTQYF.

Here the CDR3 DNA reads TGCGCCAGCAGCTTGGCTGGGGGGCCAAGCGAGTTGACCGGGGAGCTGTTTTTT. It encodes CASSLAGGPSELTGELFF. The gene calls are TRBV5-1 and TRBJ2-2; D is perhaps TRBD1 or TRBD2 (6 bases each). The V end lost 0 bases, the J end lost 5 bases, and 20 bases lay between the germline ends. Germline lookup yields CDR1 SGHRS and CDR2 YFSETQ. The CDR3 covers 18 residues.

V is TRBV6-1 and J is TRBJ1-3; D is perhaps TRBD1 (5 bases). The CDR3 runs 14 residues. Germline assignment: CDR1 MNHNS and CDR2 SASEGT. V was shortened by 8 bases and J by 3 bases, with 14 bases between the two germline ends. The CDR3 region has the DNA TGTGCCAGCCACACCGGGGGGAGTGGAAACACCATATATTTT. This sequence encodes CASHTGGSGNTIYF.

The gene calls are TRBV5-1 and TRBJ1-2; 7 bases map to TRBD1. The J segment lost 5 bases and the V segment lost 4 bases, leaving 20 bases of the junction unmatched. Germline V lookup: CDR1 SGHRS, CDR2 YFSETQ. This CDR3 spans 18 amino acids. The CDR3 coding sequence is TGCGCCAGCAGCATCGACAGGGTCCTCCTAACAGAATCTTATGGCTACACCTTC. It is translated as CASSIDRVLLTESYGYTF.

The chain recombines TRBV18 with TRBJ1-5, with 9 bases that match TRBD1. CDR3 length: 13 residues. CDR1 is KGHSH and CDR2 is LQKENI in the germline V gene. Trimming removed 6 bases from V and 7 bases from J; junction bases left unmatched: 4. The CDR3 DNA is TGTGCCAGCTCGAGGGACAGGGAACAGCCCCAGCATTTT. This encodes CASSRDREQPQHF.

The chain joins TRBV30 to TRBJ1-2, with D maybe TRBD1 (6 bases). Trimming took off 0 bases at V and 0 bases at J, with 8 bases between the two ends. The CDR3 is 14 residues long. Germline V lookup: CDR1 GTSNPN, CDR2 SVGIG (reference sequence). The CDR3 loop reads CAWSVGQTNYGYTF. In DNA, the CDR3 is TGTGCCTGGAGTGTAGGACAGACTAACTATGGCTACACCTTC.

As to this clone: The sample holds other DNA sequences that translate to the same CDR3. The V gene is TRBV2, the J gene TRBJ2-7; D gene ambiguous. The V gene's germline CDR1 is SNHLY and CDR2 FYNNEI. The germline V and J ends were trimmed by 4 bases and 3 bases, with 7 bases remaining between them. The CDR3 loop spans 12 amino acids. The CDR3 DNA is TGTGCCAGCAGTGTTTCGGACTACGAGCAGTACTTC. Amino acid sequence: CASSVSDYEQYF.

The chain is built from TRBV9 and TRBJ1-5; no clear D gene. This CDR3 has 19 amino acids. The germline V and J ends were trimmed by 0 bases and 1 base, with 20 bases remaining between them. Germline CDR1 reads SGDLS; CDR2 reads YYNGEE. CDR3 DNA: TGTGCCAGCAGCGTAGTGGAACAACTAAGTGATGGGAGCAATCAGCCCCAGCATTTT. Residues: CASSVVEQLSDGSNQPQHF.

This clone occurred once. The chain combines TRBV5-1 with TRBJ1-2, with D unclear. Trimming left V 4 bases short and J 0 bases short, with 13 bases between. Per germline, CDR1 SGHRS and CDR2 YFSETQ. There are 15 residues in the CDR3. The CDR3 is CASSGSTGTNYGYTF. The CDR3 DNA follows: TGCGCCAGCAGCGGAAGCACCGGGACTAACTATGGCTACACCTTC.

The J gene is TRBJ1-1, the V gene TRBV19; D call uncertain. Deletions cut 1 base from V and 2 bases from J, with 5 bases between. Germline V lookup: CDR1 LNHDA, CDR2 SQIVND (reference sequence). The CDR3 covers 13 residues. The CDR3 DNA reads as TGTGCCAGTAGTATAGCTGAAAACACTGAAGCTTTCTTT. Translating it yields CASSIAENTEAFF.

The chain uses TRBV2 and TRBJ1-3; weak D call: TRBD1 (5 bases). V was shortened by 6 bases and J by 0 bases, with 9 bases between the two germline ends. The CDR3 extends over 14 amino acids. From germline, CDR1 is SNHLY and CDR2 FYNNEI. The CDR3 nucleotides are TGTGCCAGCAGGGCAGGGTACTCTGGAAACACCATATATTTT. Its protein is CASRAGYSGNTIYF.

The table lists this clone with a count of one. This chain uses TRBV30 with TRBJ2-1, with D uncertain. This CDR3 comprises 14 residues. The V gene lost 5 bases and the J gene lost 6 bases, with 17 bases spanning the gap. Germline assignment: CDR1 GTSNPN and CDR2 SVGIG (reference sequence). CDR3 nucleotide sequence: TGTGCCTGGGCCCTTGCCCCGCCGAGCAATGAGCAGTTCTTC. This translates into CAWALAPPSNEQFF.

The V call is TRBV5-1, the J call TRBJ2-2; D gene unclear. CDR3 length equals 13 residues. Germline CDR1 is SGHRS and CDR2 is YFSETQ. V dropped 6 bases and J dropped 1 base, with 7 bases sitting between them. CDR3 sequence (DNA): TGCGCCAGCAATGAGGTGAACACCGGGGAGCTGTTTTTT. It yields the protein CASNEVNTGELFF.

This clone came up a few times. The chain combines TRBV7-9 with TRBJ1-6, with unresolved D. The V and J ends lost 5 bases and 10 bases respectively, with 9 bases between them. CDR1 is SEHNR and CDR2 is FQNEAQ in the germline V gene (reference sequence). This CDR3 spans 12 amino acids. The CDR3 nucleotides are TGTGCCAGCAGCAGGGTTCACTCACCCCTCCACTTT. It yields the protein CASSRVHSPLHF.

In nucleotides, the CDR3 is TGTGCCAGTAGAAGACAGGGGCCGTGGACTGAAGCTTTCTTT. Its protein product is CASRRQGPWTEAFF. The chain joins TRBV19 to TRBJ1-1, with TRBD1 matching 8 bases. CDR3 length: 14 amino acids. V lost 6 bases and J lost 5; bases outside the gene matches: 8. Germline V gene data show CDR1 as LNHDA and CDR2 as SQIVND (reference sequence).

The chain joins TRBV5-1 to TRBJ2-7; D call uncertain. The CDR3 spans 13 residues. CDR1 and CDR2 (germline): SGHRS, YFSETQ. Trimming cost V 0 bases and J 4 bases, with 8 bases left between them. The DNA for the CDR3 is TGCGCCAGCAGCTTGGATACCTTATACGAGCAGTACTTC. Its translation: CASSLDTLYEQYF. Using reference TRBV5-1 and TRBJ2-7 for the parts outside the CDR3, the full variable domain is KAGVTQTPRYLIKTRGQQVTLSCSPISGHRSVSWYQQTPGQGLQFLFEYFSETQRNKGNFPGRFSGRQFSNSRSEMNVSTLELGDSALYLCASSLDTLYEQYFGPGTRLTVT.

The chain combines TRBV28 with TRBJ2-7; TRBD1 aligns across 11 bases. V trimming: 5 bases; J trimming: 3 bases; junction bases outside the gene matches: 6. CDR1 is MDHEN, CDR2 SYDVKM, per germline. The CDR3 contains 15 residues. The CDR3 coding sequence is TGTGCCAGCAGTCGCTGGGGACAGGGGGGCTACGAGCAGTACTTC. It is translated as CASSRWGQGGYEQYF. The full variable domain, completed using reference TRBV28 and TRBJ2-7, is DVKVTQSSRYLVKRTGEKVFLECVQDMDHENMFWYRQDPGLGLRLIYFSYDVKMKEKGDIPEGYSVSREKKERFSLILESASTNQTSMYLCASSRWGQGGYEQYFGPGTRLTVT.

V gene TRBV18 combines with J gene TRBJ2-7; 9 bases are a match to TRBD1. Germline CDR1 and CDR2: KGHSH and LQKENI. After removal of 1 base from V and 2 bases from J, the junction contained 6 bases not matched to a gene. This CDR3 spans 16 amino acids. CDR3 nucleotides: TGTGCCAGCTCACCACTTAGGACAGGGGCGGCCTACGAGCAGTACTTC. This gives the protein CASSPLRTGAAYEQYF.

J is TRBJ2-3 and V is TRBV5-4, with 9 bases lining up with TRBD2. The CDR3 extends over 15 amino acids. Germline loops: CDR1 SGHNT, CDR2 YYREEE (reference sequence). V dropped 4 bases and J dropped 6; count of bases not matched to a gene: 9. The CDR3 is CASSPTAGGDDTQYF. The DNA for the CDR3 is TGTGCCAGCAGCCCGACAGCGGGAGGTGACGATACGCAGTATTTT.

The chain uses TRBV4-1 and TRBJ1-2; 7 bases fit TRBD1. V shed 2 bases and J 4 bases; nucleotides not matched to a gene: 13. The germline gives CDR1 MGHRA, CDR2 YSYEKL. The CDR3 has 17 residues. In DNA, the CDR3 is TGCGCCAGCAGCCAATTTCAAGGACCGAGACAGGGCTATGGCTACACCTTC. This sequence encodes CASSQFQGPRQGYGYTF.

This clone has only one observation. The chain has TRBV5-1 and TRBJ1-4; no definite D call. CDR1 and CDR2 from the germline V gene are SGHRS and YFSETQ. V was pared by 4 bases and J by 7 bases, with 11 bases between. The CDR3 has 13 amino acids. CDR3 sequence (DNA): TGCGCCAGCAGCGTGGGTCAGGCTGAAAAACTGTTTTTT. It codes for CASSVGQAEKLFF.

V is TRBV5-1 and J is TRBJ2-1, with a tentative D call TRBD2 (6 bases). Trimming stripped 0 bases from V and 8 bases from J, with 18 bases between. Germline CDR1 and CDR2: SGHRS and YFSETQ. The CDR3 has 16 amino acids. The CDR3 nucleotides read TGCGCCAGCAGCTTGGTAGGCGGCGGGACTTCGGATGAGCAGTTCTTC. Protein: CASSLVGGGTSDEQFF.

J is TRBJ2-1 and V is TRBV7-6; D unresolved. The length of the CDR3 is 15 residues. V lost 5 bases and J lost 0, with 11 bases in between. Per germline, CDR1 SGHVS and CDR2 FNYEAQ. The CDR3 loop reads CASSARQISYNEQFF. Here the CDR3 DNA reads TGTGCCAGCAGCGCCCGTCAGATCTCCTACAATGAGCAGTTCTTC.

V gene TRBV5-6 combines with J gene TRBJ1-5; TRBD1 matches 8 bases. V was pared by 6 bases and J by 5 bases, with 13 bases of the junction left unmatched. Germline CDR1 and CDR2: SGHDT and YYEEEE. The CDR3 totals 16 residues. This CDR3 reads CASTTRGQGADQPQHF. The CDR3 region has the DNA TGTGCCAGCACCACTCGAGGGCAGGGGGCCGATCAGCCCCAGCATTTT.

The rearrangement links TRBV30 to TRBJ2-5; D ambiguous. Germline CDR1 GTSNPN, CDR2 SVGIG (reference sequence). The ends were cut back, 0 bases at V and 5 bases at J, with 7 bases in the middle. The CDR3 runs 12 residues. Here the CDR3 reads CAWSVLSETQYF. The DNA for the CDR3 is TGTGCCTGGAGTGTACTATCCGAGACCCAGTACTTC.